One and the same sample provided the 30 T cell receptor beta chains below, sequenced in a study of shared clonotypes between healthy human individuals. Profiling relied on immunoSEQ multiplex PCR, and the TCRdb table lists in-frame clones only, not all of them. The sample shows roughly 1,100,000 clones, approximately 76% of them seen only once. The source material was memory CD4+ T cells sorted from blood. Subset defined: CD45RA-negative fraction. These receptors came from a man aged 18-30 years in good health.

This clone has just a few counts. Other DNA sequences in this specimen translate into the identical CDR3. V gene TRBV7-3 combines with J gene TRBJ2-5, with 7 bases that match TRBD2. Per germline, CDR1 SGHTA and CDR2 FQGTGA. J gave up 5 bases and V 5 bases, and 8 bases lay outside the gene matches. The CDR3 spans 14 residues. This CDR3 is CASSPSSGGETQYF. CDR3 coding DNA: TGTGCCAGCAGCCCCTCTAGCGGTGGGGAGACCCAGTACTTC.

This chain uses TRBV25-1 with TRBJ2-7; 9 positions agree with TRBD2. Germline loops: CDR1 MGHDK, CDR2 SYGVNS. CDR3 size: 13 residues. V was clipped by 5 bases and J by 7 bases; unmatched bases: 6. The CDR3 loop is CASSTSGLGEQYF. The DNA for the CDR3 is TGTGCCAGCAGTACTAGCGGGTTGGGGGAGCAGTACTTC.

In DNA form, the CDR3 reads TGTGCCAGTCAATGGTCCGGGGCCAACGTCCTGACTTTC. It specifies CASQWSGANVLTF. The chain carries TRBV28 and TRBJ2-6; D is unresolved. V was clipped by 9 bases and J by 4 bases, with 10 bases between them. Germline V gives CDR1 MDHEN, CDR2 SYDVKM. CDR3 length equals 13 residues. The variable domain in full, with the rest retrieved from reference TRBV28 and TRBJ2-6, is DVKVTQSSRYLVKRTGEKVFLECVQDMDHENMFWYRQDPGLGLRLIYFSYDVKMKEKGDIPEGYSVSREKKERFSLILESASTNQTSMYLCASQWSGANVLTFGAGSRLTVL.

The chain uses TRBV18 and TRBJ1-2; no clear D gene. The CDR3 length is 16 residues. V lost 0 bases and J 2 bases, leaving 13 bases between the germline ends. Per germline, CDR1 KGHSH and CDR2 LQKENI. The CDR3 spells CASSPPFLGINYGYTF. The CDR3 coding sequence is TGTGCCAGCTCACCACCGTTTTTGGGGATAAACTATGGCTACACCTTC.

V is TRBV27 and J is TRBJ2-7; TRBD1 might be the D (6 bases). Per the germline V gene, CDR1 is MNHEY and CDR2 is SMNVEV (reference sequence). V dropped 1 base and J dropped 0 bases, with 19 bases sitting between them. The CDR3 has 18 amino acids. CDR3 DNA sequence: TGTGCCAGCAGTTTATACCCTCTGACAGGCGACGTCTCCTACGAGCAGTACTTC. This translates into CASSLYPLTGDVSYEQYF.

This chain connects TRBV19 to TRBJ2-5, with TRBD2 matching 8 bases. Germline values: CDR1 LNHDA, CDR2 SQIVND (reference sequence). J was trimmed by 4 bases and V by 4 bases; bases with no gene match: 2. CDR3 length: 13 residues. The CDR3 sequence: CASSTGLAETQYF. The CDR3 nucleotides are TGTGCCAGTAGTACAGGACTAGCAGAGACCCAGTACTTC.

This chain links TRBV27 with TRBJ2-6, with no clear D. V was shortened by 6 bases and J by 2 bases, with 11 bases between the two germline ends. There are 15 residues in the CDR3. CDR1 and CDR2 from the germline V gene are MNHEY and SMNVEV (reference sequence). The CDR3 region has the DNA TGTGCCAGCAGAACAAACAGTGCTGGGGCCAACGTCCTGACTTTC. Translation gives CASRTNSAGANVLTF.

The chain has TRBV7-8 and TRBJ2-3, with D uncertain. CDR1 and CDR2 from the germline V gene are SGHVS and FQNEAQ. The V gene lost 6 bases and the J gene lost 6 bases, with 16 bases spanning the gap. The CDR3 spans 14 residues. The CDR3 region is CASRTLTVVDTQYF. The CDR3 DNA is TGTGCCAGCAGAACTTTAACTGTGGTGGATACGCAGTATTTT.

The gene calls are TRBV19 and TRBJ1-2; TRBD1 matches 9 bases. After removal of 6 bases from V and 3 bases from J, the junction contained 5 bases not matched to a gene. The CDR3 contains 14 residues. Germline V gene lookup returns CDR1 LNHDA and CDR2 SQIVND (reference sequence). This CDR3 reads CASSRQGGDYGYTF. CDR3 bases: TGTGCCAGTAGCCGACAGGGGGGGGACTATGGCTACACCTTC.

The chain uses TRBV5-1 and TRBJ2-3; D gene uncertain. This CDR3 spans 15 amino acids. Germline values: CDR1 SGHRS, CDR2 YFSETQ. V lost 2 bases and J 6 bases, leaving 16 bases between the germline ends. The CDR3 DNA sequence: TGCGCCAGCAGCTTTACCGGGTCCCATGGGGATACGCAGTATTTT. Translated, it gives CASSFTGSHGDTQYF.

This clone was detected a few times. The chain couples TRBV30 to TRBJ1-1; the match to TRBD1 covers 7 bases. Per germline, CDR1 GTSNPN and CDR2 SVGIG (reference sequence). J gave up 1 base and V 2 bases, and 7 bases lay outside the gene matches. This CDR3 region has 15 residues. The CDR3 bases are TGTGCCTGGAGTTTGGCGTCAGGGGGGAACACTGAAGCTTTCTTT. Its protein is CAWSLASGGNTEAFF.

The CDR3 is CAISGSRGVGEKLFF. CDR3 DNA sequence: TGTGCCATCAGTGGCAGCCGGGGCGTTGGGGAAAAACTGTTTTTT. The V call is TRBV10-3, the J call TRBJ1-4; possible D gene TRBD1, 5 bases. V lost 4 bases and J 8 bases, leaving 17 bases between the germline ends. Germline CDR1 is ENHRY and CDR2 is SYGVKD. CDR3 length equals 15 residues.

On this clone: This specimen includes other DNA sequences encoding the same CDR3. The V call is TRBV25-1, the J call TRBJ2-5, with TRBD2 matching 12 bases. Germline-derived CDR1 and CDR2 are MGHDK and SYGVNS. There are 15 residues in the CDR3. The V and J ends lost 5 bases and 5 bases, in that order; junction bases with no gene match: 6. The CDR3 protein is CASSRLAGGGETQYF. The DNA for the CDR3 is TGTGCCAGCAGTAGGCTAGCGGGAGGGGGGGAGACCCAGTACTTC. Combining the CDR3 with reference TRBV25-1 and TRBJ2-5 gives the whole variable domain EADIYQTPRYLVIGTGKKITLECSQTMGHDKMYWYQQDPGMELHLIHYSYGVNSTEKGDLSSESTVSRIRTEHFPLTLESARPSHTSQYLCASSRLAGGGETQYFGPGTRLLVL.

The CDR3 bases are TGTGCCAGCAGTGTCTCGGGGGGAAAAGAGACCCAGTACTTC. This codes for CASSVSGGKETQYF. This chain joins TRBV2 and TRBJ2-5; 7 nucleotides align to TRBD2. This CDR3 is 14 amino acids long. Unmatched junction bases numbered 5, after V lost 4 bases and J lost 3 bases. Germline CDR1 SNHLY, CDR2 FYNNEI.

This clone has just one count. The chain uses TRBV6-1 and TRBJ2-1, with no clear D. The CDR3 is 14 amino acids. V gave up 1 base and J gave up 4 bases, with 8 bases separating them. The germline V gene encodes CDR1 MNHNS and CDR2 SASEGT. CDR3 loop: CASSEGMGYNEQFF. The DNA of the CDR3 is TGTGCCAGCAGTGAAGGGATGGGATACAATGAGCAGTTCTTC.

The CDR3 sequence: CASSPLPGGSGYTF. The CDR3 bases are TGTGCCAGCAGCCCGCTCCCAGGGGGTAGTGGCTACACCTTC. This rearrangement joins TRBV14 to TRBJ1-2; TRBD1 matches 7 bases. The CDR3 is made up of 14 amino acids. Germline V gives CDR1 SGHDN, CDR2 FVKESK. The trim removed 4 bases at V and 7 bases at J, leaving 9 bases unmatched. The whole variable domain, filled in from reference TRBV14 and TRBJ1-2, reads EAGVTQFPSHSVIEKGQTVTLRCDPISGHDNLYWYRRVMGKEIKFLLHFVKESKQDESGMPNNRFLAERTGGTYSTLKVQPAELEDSGVYFCASSPLPGGSGYTFGSGTRLTVV.

The gene calls are TRBV28 and TRBJ1-2; D may be TRBD1 (5 bases). Per the germline V gene, CDR1 is MDHEN and CDR2 is SYDVKM. The germline V and J ends were trimmed by 5 bases and 0 bases, with 13 bases remaining between them. CDR3 length: 15 amino acids. The CDR3 DNA follows: TGTGCCAGCAGTACCCGATTGGGGGCTAACTATGGCTACACCTTC. It encodes CASSTRLGANYGYTF.

The CDR3 nucleotides read TGTGCCAGTAGTGGCGGGACTAGCTGGACCGGGGAGCTGTTTTTT. Its translation: CASSGGTSWTGELFF. The rearrangement uses TRBV19 and TRBJ2-2; TRBD2 agrees at 9 bases. The junction had 6 bases not matched to a gene; V was cut back by 5 bases and J by 5 bases. Germline CDR1 LNHDA, CDR2 SQIVND (reference sequence). The CDR3 extends over 15 amino acids.

The CDR3 loop reads CASSEGLALTDTQYF. The DNA for the CDR3 is TGCGCCAGCAGTGAGGGACTAGCGCTCACAGATACGCAGTATTTT. The chain carries TRBV10-1 and TRBJ2-3, with 9 bases that match TRBD2. CDR1 and CDR2 (germline): WNHNN, SYGVQD (reference sequence). CDR3 size: 15 residues. The ends lost 2 bases at V and 2 bases at J; junction bases unmatched: 2.

The chain couples TRBV14 to TRBJ2-7; 13 nucleotides match TRBD2. Germline CDR1 is SGHDN and CDR2 is FVKESK. The CDR3 runs to 15 residues. With V trimmed by 4 bases and J by 7 bases, 7 bases remained unmatched. CDR3 residues: CASSRRTSGSEEQYF. The CDR3 coding sequence is TGTGCCAGCAGCCGCCGGACTAGCGGGAGCGAAGAGCAGTACTTC.

This clone has just a few counts. The chain recombines TRBV2 with TRBJ1-6; 9 nucleotides line up with TRBD1. The CDR3 sequence is 15 residues long. Germline CDR1 SNHLY, CDR2 FYNNEI. The trim removed 6 bases at V and 6 bases at J, leaving 6 bases unmatched. This chain's CDR3 is CASSGGTGINSPLHF. The CDR3 region has the DNA TGTGCCAGCAGCGGCGGGACAGGGATTAATTCACCCCTCCACTTT.

The CDR3 reads CASSESGVGSYEQYF. The DNA of the CDR3 is TGCGCCAGCAGTGAGTCGGGGGTCGGCTCCTACGAGCAGTACTTC. This chain uses TRBV10-1 with TRBJ2-7; the D call may be TRBD1 or TRBD2 (5 bases each). The CDR3 consists of 15 residues. Germline CDR1 WNHNN, CDR2 SYGVQD (reference sequence). V shed 0 bases and J shed 0 bases, with 9 bases lying between them.

The V and J genes are TRBV18 and TRBJ2-7; D not certain. This CDR3 contains 13 residues. Looked up from germline, CDR1 is KGHSH and CDR2 is LQKENI. The V gene lost 2 bases and the J gene lost 0 bases, with 5 bases spanning the gap. The CDR3 nucleotides are TGTGCCAGCTCACCAAGAAACTCCTACGAGCAGTACTTC. It codes for CASSPRNSYEQYF. Complete variable domain (other parts from reference TRBV18 and TRBJ2-7): NAGVMQNPRHLVRRRGQEARLRCSPMKGHSHVYWYRQLPEEGLKFMVYLQKENIIDESGMPKERFSAEFPKEGPSILRIQQVVRGDSAAYFCASSPRNSYEQYFGPGTRLTVT.

The chain links TRBV4-1 to TRBJ1-2; D is unclear. Germline CDR1 MGHRA, CDR2 YSYEKL. Trimming shortened V by 5 bases and J by 1 base, and 20 bases separated the two germline ends. This CDR3 contains 17 residues. The CDR3 DNA reads as TGCGCCAGCAGCGACCGGACGGCGAAGAAATTTAACTATGGCTACACCTTC. Translated, it gives CASSDRTAKKFNYGYTF.

The chain joins TRBV7-2 to TRBJ2-7; TRBD1 might be the D (5 bases). The CDR3 contains 13 residues. Germline assignment: CDR1 SGHTA and CDR2 FQGNSA. V was clipped by 2 bases and J by 4 bases, with 9 bases between them. In DNA form, the CDR3 reads TGTGCCAGCAGCTTAAGCAGGGAATACGAGCAGTACTTC. It is translated as CASSLSREYEQYF.

The rearrangement links TRBV2 to TRBJ1-1; D remains ambiguous. In germline, CDR1 is SNHLY, CDR2 FYNNEI. V was shortened by 6 bases and J by 7 bases, with 18 bases between the two germline ends. The CDR3 is 14 residues long. The CDR3 DNA follows: TGTGCCAGCAGGACCTTACTACCGAGCGTTGAAGCTTTCTTT. This sequence encodes CASRTLLPSVEAFF.

The rearrangement uses TRBV5-1 and TRBJ1-6, with TRBD1 identical over 7 bases. CDR3 size: 16 residues. Trimming removed 4 bases from V and 9 bases from J; junction bases left unmatched: 13. Germline loops: CDR1 SGHRS, CDR2 YFSETQ. DNA of the CDR3: TGCGCCAGCAGCGGTACCTCAGGGGGGGGGACTTCACCCCTCCACTTT. Translation: CASSGTSGGGTSPLHF.

V and J are TRBV2 and TRBJ2-3, with 9 bases aligning to TRBD2. The CDR3 has 15 amino acids. The ends lost 6 bases at V and 2 bases at J; junction bases unmatched: 6. CDR1 is SNHLY, CDR2 FYNNEI, per germline. CDR3: CASSKGTSPTDTQYF. The CDR3 coding sequence is TGTGCCAGCAGCAAAGGGACTAGCCCCACAGATACGCAGTATTTT.

The chain links TRBV5-1 to TRBJ2-2, with a weak D call TRBD2 (6 bases). Trimming stripped 0 bases from V and 4 bases from J, with 13 bases between. The CDR3 has 16 amino acids. Germline CDR1 SGHRS, CDR2 YFSETQ. The CDR3 region is CASSLAAGRGTGELFF. DNA of the CDR3: TGCGCCAGCAGCTTGGCAGCGGGTAGAGGCACCGGGGAGCTGTTTTTT.

A few counts support this clone. The rearrangement links TRBV6-6 to TRBJ2-3, with 8 bases matching TRBD1. This CDR3 is built from 16 residues. V lost 5 bases to trimming and J lost 0 bases; unmatched junction nucleotides: 7. Germline V gives CDR1 MNHNY, CDR2 SVGAGI (reference sequence). The DNA of the CDR3 is TGTGCCAGCAGTCGGTTGGGACAGGCGAGCACAGATACGCAGTATTTT. This translates into CASSRLGQASTDTQYF.